Below, 28 T cell receptor beta chains from the same sample are listed, as sequenced in a study of OX40 agonist ivuxolimab in advanced cancers. This table comes from immunoSEQ multiplex PCR, and its TCRdb copy is limited to in-frame clones, with some not included. The table shows over 40,000 clones, with around 85% occurring only once. Sequencing was performed on CD4+ or CD8+ T cells sorted from blood, taken in a trial of the OX40 agonist ivuxolimab. The receptor set was obtained from an adult with an advanced solid tumor such as melanoma, head and neck, liver or kidney cancer.

The chain combines TRBV21-1 with TRBJ2-3; TRBD2 was called by the table and not checked on the DNA. TRBV21-1 is a listed pseudogene. The length of the CDR3 is 16 residues. The CDR3: CASTNAWTRLADTQYF. The CDR3 nucleotides read TGTGCCAGCACTAACGCTTGGACTAGATTAGCAGATACGCAGTATTTT.

The chain employs TRBV2 and TRBJ1-2, with D hard to call. V was clipped by 2 bases and J by 4 bases, with 8 bases between them. The CDR3 length is 13 residues. Germline CDR1 reads SNHLY; CDR2 reads FYNNEI. CDR3 protein: CASSEIGSYGYTF. In nucleotides, the CDR3 is TGTGCCAGCAGTGAAATCGGAAGCTATGGCTACACCTTC.

The CDR3 nucleotides read TGTGCCACCCACCCGGGGCGGAACACCGGGGAGCTGTTTTTT. As protein: CATHPGRNTGELFF. The chain links TRBV15 to TRBJ2-2; D possibly uses TRBD1 or TRBD2 (5 bases each). CDR1 is LNHNV, CDR2 YYDKDF, per germline (reference sequence). The CDR3 is 14 amino acids. Trimming stripped 8 bases from V and 1 base from J, with 11 bases between.

The genes are TRBV18 and TRBJ1-3; 7 bases are shared with TRBD1. The CDR3 runs 15 residues. CDR1 is KGHSH and CDR2 is LQKENI in the germline V gene. V lost 3 bases and J lost 3; bases outside the gene matches: 5. CDR3 protein: CASSPRGAVGNTIYF. CDR3 bases: TGTGCCAGCTCACCCAGGGGGGCCGTTGGAAACACCATATATTTT.

The chain joins TRBV5-4 to TRBJ2-3, with D tentatively TRBD2 (5 bases). Germline values: CDR1 SGHNT, CDR2 YYREEE (reference sequence). This CDR3 is built from 14 residues. Trimming removed 6 bases from V and 6 bases from J, with 17 bases in between. CDR3 sequence (DNA): TGTGCCAGCACGAGCGGTCGAGGTTCGGATACGCAGTATTTT. Translating gives CASTSGRGSDTQYF.

This clone was seen a single time. This chain connects TRBV13 to TRBJ2-2, with 8 bases fitting TRBD1. V shed 1 base and J 7 bases; nucleotides not matched to a gene: 2. The CDR3 sequence is 14 residues long. The germline gives CDR1 PRHDT, CDR2 FYEKMQ (reference sequence). Here the CDR3 reads CASSLATGGGELFF. The CDR3 DNA reads TGTGCCAGCAGCTTAGCTACAGGGGGCGGGGAGCTGTTTTTT.

The V call is TRBV12-5, the J call TRBJ2-1; the D is unclear. The CDR3 length is 15 residues. Per the germline V gene, CDR1 is LGHNT and CDR2 is FRNRAP. Trimming removed 7 bases at V and 0 bases at J, with 13 bases between. CDR3 coding DNA: TGTGCTAGTGATCGCGGTCAGAGCTCCTACAATGAGCAGTTCTTC. This sequence encodes CASDRGQSSYNEQFF.

The gene calls are TRBV15 and TRBJ2-3; D is unclear. CDR1 LNHNV and CDR2 YYDKDF come from the germline V gene (reference sequence). The CDR3 contains 12 residues. Trimming left V 1 base short and J 4 bases short, with 3 bases between. The CDR3 DNA reads as TGTGCCACCAGCAGAGTCTCAGATACGCAGTATTTT. Translation: CATSRVSDTQYF.

This chain connects TRBV19 to TRBJ1-4; TRBD1 agrees at 7 bases. V trimming: 4 bases; J trimming: 8 bases; junction bases outside the gene matches: 1. The CDR3 contains 12 residues. Germline assignment: CDR1 LNHDA and CDR2 SQIVND (reference sequence). CDR3 loop: CASSKQGEKLFF. CDR3 nucleotides: TGTGCCAGTAGTAAACAGGGGGAAAAACTGTTTTTT.

This clone was observed a handful of times. V gene TRBV28 combines with J gene TRBJ2-2; 13 bases are a match to TRBD2. The CDR3 is 19 residues long. Germline values: CDR1 MDHEN, CDR2 SYDVKM. V shed 5 bases, J shed 4 bases, and the junction held 13 bases outside the gene matches. Here the CDR3 DNA reads TGTGCCAGCAGTGCAACTAGCGGGAGGGCCATTTATCTCACCGGGGAGCTGTTTTTT. Translated: CASSATSGRAIYLTGELFF.

V gene TRBV30 combines with J gene TRBJ1-5, with D uncertain. CDR3 length: 12 residues. The V gene's germline CDR1 is GTSNPN and CDR2 SVGIG (reference sequence). The V and J ends lost 5 bases and 0 bases respectively, with 5 bases between them. CDR3 sequence: CAWGYSNQPQHF. The CDR3 DNA sequence: TGTGCCTGGGGGTATAGCAATCAGCCCCAGCATTTT.

The CDR3 region is CASSLGGWATDTQYF. The DNA for the CDR3 is TGTGCCAGCAGCTTGGGCGGGTGGGCCACAGATACGCAGTATTTT. This chain links TRBV5-6 with TRBJ2-3; possible D gene TRBD2, 5 bases. CDR3 length: 15 amino acids. V was shortened by 0 bases and J by 2 bases, with 10 bases between the two germline ends. In germline, CDR1 is SGHDT, CDR2 YYEEEE.

The chain couples TRBV27 to TRBJ2-7; possible D gene TRBD1, 5 bases. There are 13 residues in the CDR3. CDR1 is MNHEY and CDR2 is SMNVEV in the germline V gene (reference sequence). V lost 5 bases, J lost 3 bases, and 11 bases lay in between. CDR3 coding DNA: TGTGCCAGCAGTAGACAGAGGTACTACGAGCAGTACTTC. It encodes CASSRQRYYEQYF.

This clone has just one count. The chain uses TRBV19 and TRBJ2-1; no definite D call. Trimming took off 5 bases at V and 7 bases at J, with 18 bases between the two ends. Germline V CDR1 and CDR2: LNHDA, SQIVND (reference sequence). This CDR3 spans 15 amino acids. CDR3 sequence (DNA): TGTGCCAGTAGTGTAAGGACCGTCCCCTTTAATGAGCAGTTCTTC. Translation: CASSVRTVPFNEQFF. Combining the CDR3 with reference TRBV19 and TRBJ2-1 gives the whole variable domain DGGITQSPKYLFRKEGQNVTLSCEQNLNHDAMYWYRQDPGQGLRLIYYSQIVNDFQKGDIAEGYSVSREKKESFPLTVTSAQKNPTAFYLCASSVRTVPFNEQFFGPGTRLTVL.

V usage is TRBV20-1 and J usage is TRBJ2-7; D is unclear. The CDR3 totals 11 residues. The ends were cut back, 6 bases at V and 3 bases at J, with 9 bases in the middle. From germline, CDR1 is DFQATT and CDR2 SNEGSKA (reference sequence). Written as DNA, the CDR3 is TGCAGTGCCCCAGACGACTACGAGCAGTACTTC. Protein sequence: CSAPDDYEQYF.

The chain links TRBV11-3 to TRBJ1-2, with a tentative D call TRBD1 (5 bases). Germline CDR1 is SGHNT and CDR2 is YENEEA. This CDR3 has 16 residues. V shed 5 bases and J shed 2 bases, with 18 bases lying between them. CDR3 coding DNA: TGTGCCAGCAGCCCTCGGGGCGCCGGGAACAACTATGGCTACACCTTC. Translating gives CASSPRGAGNNYGYTF.

This clone rates as medium-sized. The chain couples TRBV11-2 to TRBJ2-3; D is unclear. The CDR3 contains 13 residues. The V gene's germline CDR1 is SGHAT and CDR2 FQNNGV. Trimming removed 6 bases from V and 2 bases from J, with 9 bases in between. The CDR3 reads CASRMEITDTQYF. CDR3 sequence (DNA): TGTGCCAGCAGAATGGAAATCACAGATACGCAGTATTTT.

The V gene is TRBV14, the J gene TRBJ2-3, with TRBD2 as a possible D gene (6 bases). CDR1 and CDR2 from the germline V gene are SGHDN and FVKESK. This CDR3 spans 15 amino acids. V gave up 1 base and J gave up 2 bases, with 10 bases separating them. CDR3 region: CASSQAPDYTDTQYF. In DNA form, the CDR3 reads TGTGCCAGCAGCCAAGCCCCGGACTACACAGATACGCAGTATTTT.

The chain has TRBV5-8 and TRBJ2-1; tentatively, D is TRBD2 (6 bases). Deletions cut 3 bases from V and 7 bases from J, with 17 bases between. This CDR3 is built from 15 residues. Germline CDR1 and CDR2: SGHTS and YDEGEE. DNA for the CDR3: TGTGCCAGCAGCTCCCGGGACTCCATTTGGAATGAGCAGTTCTTC. This gives the protein CASSSRDSIWNEQFF. Complete variable domain (other parts from reference TRBV5-8 and TRBJ2-1): EAGVTQSPTHLIKTRGQQATLRCSPISGHTSVYWYQQALGLGLQFLLWYDEGEERNRGNFPPRFSGRQFPNYSSELNVNALELEDSALYLCASSSRDSIWNEQFFGPGTRLTVL.

The CDR3 bases are TGTGCCAGCAGTTATAACGGTATTGGAAATACGCAGTATTTT. It specifies CASSYNGIGNTQYF. The chain joins TRBV27 to TRBJ2-3, with D unclear. V lost 4 bases and J 7 bases, leaving 15 bases between the germline ends. Germline V gene lookup returns CDR1 MNHEY and CDR2 SMNVEV (reference sequence). This CDR3 region has 14 residues.

This chain uses TRBV28 with TRBJ1-1, with no clear D. Looked up from germline, CDR1 is MDHEN and CDR2 is SYDVKM. The V gene lost 10 bases and the J gene lost 3 bases, with 12 bases spanning the gap. The CDR3 consists of 12 residues. The CDR3 sequence is CATFGLDTEAFF. CDR3 coding DNA: TGTGCCACCTTTGGGCTGGACACTGAAGCTTTCTTT.

The J gene is TRBJ2-3, the V gene TRBV28; D tentatively reads TRBD1 or TRBD2 (5 bases each). This CDR3 has 15 amino acids. CDR1 MDHEN and CDR2 SYDVKM come from the germline V gene. The V end lost 3 bases, the J end lost 4 bases, and 14 bases lay between the germline ends. DNA for the CDR3: TGTGCCAGCAGTTTTCTTGTTCGGGGCCCAGATACGCAGTATTTT. Translation gives CASSFLVRGPDTQYF.

CDR3 DNA: TGTGCCTGGAGCCGCGGGGCGGGCTATGGCTACACCTTC. Translated, it gives CAWSRGAGYGYTF. V gene TRBV30 combines with J gene TRBJ1-2; D is possibly TRBD1 (5 bases). V gave up 3 bases and J gave up 4 bases, with 12 bases separating them. This CDR3 is 13 amino acids long. CDR1 GTSNPN and CDR2 SVGIG come from the germline V gene (reference sequence).

The chain uses TRBV6-1 and TRBJ2-3, with 7 nucleotides matching TRBD2. The trim removed 4 bases at V and 1 base at J, leaving 8 bases unmatched. Germline V lookup: CDR1 MNHNS, CDR2 SASEGT. The CDR3 is made up of 16 amino acids. The CDR3 nucleotides are TGTGCCAGCAGTGTTATGGCGGGAGCTCGCACAGATACGCAGTATTTT. Translating it yields CASSVMAGARTDTQYF.

V and J are TRBV5-4 and TRBJ2-2; 14 bases are shared with TRBD2. The CDR3 contains 18 residues. V dropped 0 bases and J dropped 4; count of bases not matched to a gene: 5. Germline V gives CDR1 SGHNT, CDR2 YYREEE (reference sequence). The CDR3 loop is CASSLGLAGGGVTGELFF. The CDR3 DNA reads as TGTGCCAGCAGCTTGGGACTAGCGGGAGGGGGCGTCACCGGGGAGCTGTTTTTT.

The chain recombines TRBV19 with TRBJ1-5; 7 bases map to TRBD1. CDR3 length: 14 residues. V was clipped by 6 bases and J by 3 bases; unmatched bases: 5. In germline, CDR1 is LNHDA, CDR2 SQIVND (reference sequence). The CDR3 DNA reads as TGTGCCAGTAGGAAGGGACAGATCAATCAGCCCCAGCATTTT. Protein product: CASRKGQINQPQHF.

CDR3 DNA: TGTGCCAGCAGCCCCGCGAGGGAGACTAGCAACGTAAAGAGCCCCCAGTACTTC. It translates to CASSPARETSNVKSPQYF. The genes are TRBV4-2 and TRBJ2-5, with TRBD2 matching over 7 bases. CDR1 LGHNA and CDR2 YNFKEQ come from the germline V gene. The CDR3 extends over 18 amino acids. The V gene end was trimmed by 4 bases and the J gene end by 9 bases; junction bases not matched to a gene: 23.

The chain joins TRBV2 to TRBJ2-7; D is possibly TRBD1 or TRBD2 (7 bases each). Germline CDR1 reads SNHLY; CDR2 reads FYNNEI. This CDR3 comprises 16 residues. V was trimmed by 7 bases and J by 7 bases, leaving 26 bases between them. DNA of the CDR3: TGTGCCAGCAACGAAGGGGGCGCAGGCGGGAGTCGGGAGCAGTACTTC. It translates to CASNEGGAGGSREQYF.